These 9 T cell receptor beta chains came from one sample sequenced in a study of shared clonotypes between healthy human individuals. Generated by immunoSEQ multiplex PCR, the TCRdb table keeps only in-frame clones and is missing some. Of more than 2 million clones listed, more than 90% were seen once; the top ten hold roughly 0.13%. The material sequenced was naive CD4+ T cells sorted from blood. As for subset: CD45RA+ positively selected. The receptors shown here come from a young man in good health.

The rearrangement links TRBV7-8 to TRBJ2-7; D gene ambiguous. Looked up from germline, CDR1 is SGHVS and CDR2 is FQNEAQ. With 2 bases removed from V and 3 bases from J, the gap between germline ends came to 11 bases. CDR3 length: 14 amino acids. The CDR3 loop is CASSLNPDFYEQYF. The DNA of the CDR3 is TGTGCCAGCAGCTTAAATCCAGATTTCTACGAGCAGTACTTC.

The chain carries TRBV5-1 and TRBJ2-6, with 9 bases aligning to TRBD2. Germline V lookup: CDR1 SGHRS, CDR2 YFSETQ. The CDR3 spans 17 residues. V lost 1 base and J lost 2; bases outside the gene matches: 4. The CDR3 sequence: CASSLFSGSPGANVLTF. CDR3 in DNA: TGCGCCAGCAGCTTGTTTAGCGGGAGTCCTGGGGCCAACGTCCTGACTTTC.

The CDR3 protein is CAISSTQGSGNTIYF. The CDR3 DNA is TGTGCCATCAGTTCGACTCAGGGCTCTGGAAACACCATATATTTT. The V and J genes are TRBV10-3 and TRBJ1-3, with D perhaps TRBD1 (5 bases). The germline CDR1 and CDR2 sequences are ENHRY and SYGVKD. The V end lost 5 bases, the J end lost 0 bases, and 11 bases lay between the germline ends. The CDR3 totals 15 residues.

The chain joins TRBV5-4 to TRBJ2-3, with D tentatively TRBD2 (5 bases). The CDR3 sequence is 16 residues long. CDR1 is SGHNT, CDR2 YYREEE, per germline (reference sequence). V lost 5 bases and J lost 2, with 18 bases in between. The CDR3 is CASRPDLAIFTDTQYF. DNA of the CDR3: TGTGCCAGCAGGCCCGATCTAGCTATATTCACAGATACGCAGTATTTT.

With regard to this clone: This specimen includes other DNA sequences encoding the same CDR3. The V call is TRBV5-1, the J call TRBJ2-5; 9 bases line up with TRBD2. The J segment lost 5 bases and the V segment lost 0 bases, leaving 2 bases of the junction unmatched. Per the germline V gene, CDR1 is SGHRS and CDR2 is YFSETQ. The CDR3 is made up of 14 amino acids. The CDR3 here is CASSLGLAGETQYF. CDR3 DNA sequence: TGCGCCAGCAGCTTGGGTCTAGCGGGGGAGACCCAGTACTTC.

This clone was found once. V is TRBV7-9 and J is TRBJ2-7, with D perhaps matching TRBD1 (5 bases). CDR3 size: 14 residues. The V end was cut by 8 bases, the J end by 6 bases, with 20 bases between. Germline values: CDR1 SEHNR, CDR2 FQNEAQ (reference sequence). CDR3 protein: CASRRIGDSTEQYF. In DNA form, the CDR3 reads TGTGCCAGCCGAAGGATAGGGGATTCCACCGAGCAGTACTTC.

This clone has only one observation. The CDR3 region is CAISESGAGNTIYF. The CDR3 nucleotides are TGTGCCATCAGTGAGTCAGGGGCAGGGAACACCATATATTTT. The chain uses TRBV10-3 and TRBJ1-3, with D possibly TRBD1 on 5 matching bases. CDR1 ENHRY and CDR2 SYGVKD come from the germline V gene. The CDR3 totals 14 residues. With 0 bases removed from V and 7 bases from J, the gap between germline ends came to 10 bases.

This chain connects TRBV28 to TRBJ1-2, with a possible D match to TRBD1 (5 bases). Between the trimmed V and J ends, which lost 4 bases and 1 base, there was a span of 13 bases. Per the germline V gene, CDR1 is MDHEN and CDR2 is SYDVKM. The CDR3 totals 15 residues. CDR3 sequence (DNA): TGTGCCAGCAGTTCTCCCGGGACCCTTAACTATGGCTACACCTTC. This sequence encodes CASSSPGTLNYGYTF.

J is TRBJ1-4 and V is TRBV7-9; weak D call: TRBD1 (6 bases). CDR1 and CDR2 (germline): SEHNR, FQNEAQ (reference sequence). V lost 4 bases to trimming and J lost 5 bases, with 11 bases between them. This CDR3 spans 14 amino acids. The CDR3 loop is CASSSSGTNEKLFF. In DNA form, the CDR3 reads TGTGCCAGCAGCTCCTCCGGGACAAATGAAAAACTGTTTTTT.